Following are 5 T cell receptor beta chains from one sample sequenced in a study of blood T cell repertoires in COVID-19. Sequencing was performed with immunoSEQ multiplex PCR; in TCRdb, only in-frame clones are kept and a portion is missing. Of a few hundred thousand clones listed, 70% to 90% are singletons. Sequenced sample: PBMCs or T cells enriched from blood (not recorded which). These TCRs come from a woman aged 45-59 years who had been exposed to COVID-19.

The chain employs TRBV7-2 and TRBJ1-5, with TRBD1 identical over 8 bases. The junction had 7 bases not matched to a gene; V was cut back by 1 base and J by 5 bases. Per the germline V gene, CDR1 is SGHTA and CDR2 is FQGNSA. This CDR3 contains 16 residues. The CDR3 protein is CASSLERRGPHQPQHF. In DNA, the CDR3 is TGTGCCAGCAGCTTAGAGCGCAGGGGGCCCCATCAGCCCCAGCATTTT.

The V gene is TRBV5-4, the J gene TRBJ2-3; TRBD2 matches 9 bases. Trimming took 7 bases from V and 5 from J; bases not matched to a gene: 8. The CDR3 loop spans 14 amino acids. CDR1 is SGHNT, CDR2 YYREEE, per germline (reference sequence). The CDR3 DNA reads TGTGCCAGCTCGGGGGTAGCGGGGGTAGATACGCAGTATTTT. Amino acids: CASSGVAGVDTQYF. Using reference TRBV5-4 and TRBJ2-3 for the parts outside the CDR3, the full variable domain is ETGVTQSPTHLIKTRGQQVTLRCSSQSGHNTVSWYQQALGQGPQFIFQYYREEENGRGNFPPRFSGLQFPNYSSELNVNALELDDSALYLCASSGVAGVDTQYFGPGTRLTVL.

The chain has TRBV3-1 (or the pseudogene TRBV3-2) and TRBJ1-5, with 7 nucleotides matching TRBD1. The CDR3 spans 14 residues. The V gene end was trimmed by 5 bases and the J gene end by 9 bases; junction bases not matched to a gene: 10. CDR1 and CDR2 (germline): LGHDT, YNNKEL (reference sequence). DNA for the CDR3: TGTGCCAGCAGCTCGACAGGGTCGATGGGGCCCCAGCATTTT. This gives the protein CASSSTGSMGPQHF.

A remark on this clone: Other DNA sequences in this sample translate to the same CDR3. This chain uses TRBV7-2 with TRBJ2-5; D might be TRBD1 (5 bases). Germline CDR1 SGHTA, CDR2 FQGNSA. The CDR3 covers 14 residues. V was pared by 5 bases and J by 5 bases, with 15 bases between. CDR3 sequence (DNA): TGTGCCAGCAGCCCGCAGGGCCAAGGGGAGACCCAGTACTTC. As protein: CASSPQGQGETQYF.

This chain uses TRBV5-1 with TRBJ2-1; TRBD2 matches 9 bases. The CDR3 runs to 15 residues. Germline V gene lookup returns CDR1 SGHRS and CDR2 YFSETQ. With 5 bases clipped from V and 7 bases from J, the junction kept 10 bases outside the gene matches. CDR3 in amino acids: CASRSGGGGANEQFF. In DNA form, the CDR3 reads TGCGCCAGCAGGAGCGGAGGCGGGGGGGCAAATGAGCAGTTCTTC.